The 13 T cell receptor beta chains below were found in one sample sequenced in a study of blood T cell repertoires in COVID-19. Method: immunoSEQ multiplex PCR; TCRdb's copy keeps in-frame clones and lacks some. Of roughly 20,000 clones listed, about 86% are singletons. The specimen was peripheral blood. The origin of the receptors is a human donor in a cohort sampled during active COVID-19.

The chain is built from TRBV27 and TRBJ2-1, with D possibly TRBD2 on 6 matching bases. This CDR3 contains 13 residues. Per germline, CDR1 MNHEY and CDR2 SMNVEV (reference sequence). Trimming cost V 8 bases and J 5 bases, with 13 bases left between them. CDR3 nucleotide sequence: TGTGCCAGCTATGGAGGGCTGCACAATGAGCAGTTCTTC. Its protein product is CASYGGLHNEQFF.

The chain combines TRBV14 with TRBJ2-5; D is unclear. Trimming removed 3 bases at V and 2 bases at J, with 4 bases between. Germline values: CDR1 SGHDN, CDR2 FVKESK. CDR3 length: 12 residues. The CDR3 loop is CASSHGQETQYF. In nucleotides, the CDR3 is TGTGCCAGCAGCCACGGTCAAGAGACCCAGTACTTC. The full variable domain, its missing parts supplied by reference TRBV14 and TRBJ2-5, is EAGVTQFPSHSVIEKGQTVTLRCDPISGHDNLYWYRRVMGKEIKFLLHFVKESKQDESGMPNNRFLAERTGGTYSTLKVQPAELEDSGVYFCASSHGQETQYFGPGTRLLVL.

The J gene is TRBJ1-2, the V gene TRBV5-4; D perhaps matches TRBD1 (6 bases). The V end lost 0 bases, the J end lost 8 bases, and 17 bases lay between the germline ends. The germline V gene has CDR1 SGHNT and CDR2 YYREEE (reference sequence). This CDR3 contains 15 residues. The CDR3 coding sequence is TGTGCCAGCAGCTTGGGGGCCAGCCCCCAGGGGGGCTACACCTTC. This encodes CASSLGASPQGGYTF.

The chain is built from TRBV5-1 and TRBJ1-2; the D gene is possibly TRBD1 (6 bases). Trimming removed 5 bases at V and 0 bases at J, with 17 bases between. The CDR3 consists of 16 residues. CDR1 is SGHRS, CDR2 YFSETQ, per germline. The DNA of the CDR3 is TGCGCCAGCAGTACAGGGTCGACCCCAGCTAACTATGGCTACACCTTC. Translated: CASSTGSTPANYGYTF.

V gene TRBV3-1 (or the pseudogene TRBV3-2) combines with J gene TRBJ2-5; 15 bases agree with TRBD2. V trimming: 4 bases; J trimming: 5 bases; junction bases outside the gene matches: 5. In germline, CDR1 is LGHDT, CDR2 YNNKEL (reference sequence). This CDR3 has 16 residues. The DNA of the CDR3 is TGTGCCAGCAGCCCCGGACTAGCGGGAGGGTGGGAGACCCAGTACTTC. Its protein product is CASSPGLAGGWETQYF.

The CDR3 here is CASSTRTSGNYNEQFF. In DNA form, the CDR3 reads TGTGCCAGCAGCACCCGGACTAGCGGGAACTACAATGAGCAGTTCTTC. This sequence joins TRBV7-2 and TRBJ2-1, with 12 bases lining up with TRBD2. This CDR3 has 16 amino acids. Germline V lookup: CDR1 SGHTA, CDR2 FQGNSA. The V gene end was trimmed by 5 bases and the J gene end by 3 bases; junction bases not matched to a gene: 5. Full variable domain (missing parts from reference TRBV7-2 and TRBJ2-1): GAGVSQSPSNKVTEKGKDVELRCDPISGHTALYWYRQSLGQGLEFLIYFQGNSAPDKSGLPSDRFSAERTGGSVSTLTIQRTQQEDSAVYLCASSTRTSGNYNEQFFGPGTRLTVL.

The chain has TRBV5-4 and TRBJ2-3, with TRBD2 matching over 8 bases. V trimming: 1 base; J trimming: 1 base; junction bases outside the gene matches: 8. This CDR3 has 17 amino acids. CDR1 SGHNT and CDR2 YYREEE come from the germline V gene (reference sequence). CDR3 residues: CASSLQRSGGGTDTQYF. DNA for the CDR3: TGTGCCAGCAGCTTGCAGCGGAGCGGGGGAGGCACAGATACGCAGTATTTT.

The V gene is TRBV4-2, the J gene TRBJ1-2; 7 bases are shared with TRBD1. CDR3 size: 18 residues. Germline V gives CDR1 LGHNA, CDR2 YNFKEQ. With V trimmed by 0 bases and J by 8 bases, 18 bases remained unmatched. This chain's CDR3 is CASSQDGGGTQVPEGYTF. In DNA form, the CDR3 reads TGTGCCAGCAGCCAAGATGGAGGGGGCACCCAGGTTCCGGAGGGCTACACCTTC.

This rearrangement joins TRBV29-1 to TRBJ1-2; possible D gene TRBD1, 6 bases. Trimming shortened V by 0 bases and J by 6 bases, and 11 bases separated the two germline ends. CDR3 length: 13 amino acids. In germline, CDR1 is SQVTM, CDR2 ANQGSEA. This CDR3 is CSVEDGTGHGYTF. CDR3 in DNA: TGCAGCGTTGAAGATGGAACAGGGCATGGCTACACCTTC.

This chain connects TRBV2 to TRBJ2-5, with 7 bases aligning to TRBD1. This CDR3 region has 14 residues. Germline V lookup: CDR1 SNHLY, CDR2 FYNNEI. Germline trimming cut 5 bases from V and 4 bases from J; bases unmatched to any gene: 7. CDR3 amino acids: CASSSRQGTETQYF. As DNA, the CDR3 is TGTGCCAGCAGTTCAAGACAGGGCACAGAGACCCAGTACTTC.

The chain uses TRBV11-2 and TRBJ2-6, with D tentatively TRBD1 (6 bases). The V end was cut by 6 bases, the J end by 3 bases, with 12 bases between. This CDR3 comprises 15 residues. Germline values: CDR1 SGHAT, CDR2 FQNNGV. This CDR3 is CASSTGSLGANVLTF. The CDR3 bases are TGTGCCAGCAGTACAGGGTCTCTTGGGGCCAACGTCCTGACTTTC.

The CDR3 DNA sequence: TGTGCCAGCAGCTTGACAGGGCTGGGGTACGAGCAGTACTTC. Translation gives CASSLTGLGYEQYF. The chain uses TRBV7-9 and TRBJ2-7, with TRBD1 matching 7 bases. The CDR3 runs 14 residues. Germline assignment: CDR1 SEHNR and CDR2 FQNEAQ (reference sequence). Germline trimming cut 3 bases from V and 4 bases from J; bases unmatched to any gene: 6.

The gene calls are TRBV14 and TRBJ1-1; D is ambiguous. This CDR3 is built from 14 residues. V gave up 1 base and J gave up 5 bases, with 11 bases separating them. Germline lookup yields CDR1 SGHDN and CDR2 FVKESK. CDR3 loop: CASSQAQAGTEAFF. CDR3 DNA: TGTGCCAGCAGCCAAGCCCAGGCGGGGACTGAAGCTTTCTTT. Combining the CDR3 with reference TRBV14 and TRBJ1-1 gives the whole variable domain EAGVTQFPSHSVIEKGQTVTLRCDPISGHDNLYWYRRVMGKEIKFLLHFVKESKQDESGMPNNRFLAERTGGTYSTLKVQPAELEDSGVYFCASSQAQAGTEAFFGQGTRLTVV.